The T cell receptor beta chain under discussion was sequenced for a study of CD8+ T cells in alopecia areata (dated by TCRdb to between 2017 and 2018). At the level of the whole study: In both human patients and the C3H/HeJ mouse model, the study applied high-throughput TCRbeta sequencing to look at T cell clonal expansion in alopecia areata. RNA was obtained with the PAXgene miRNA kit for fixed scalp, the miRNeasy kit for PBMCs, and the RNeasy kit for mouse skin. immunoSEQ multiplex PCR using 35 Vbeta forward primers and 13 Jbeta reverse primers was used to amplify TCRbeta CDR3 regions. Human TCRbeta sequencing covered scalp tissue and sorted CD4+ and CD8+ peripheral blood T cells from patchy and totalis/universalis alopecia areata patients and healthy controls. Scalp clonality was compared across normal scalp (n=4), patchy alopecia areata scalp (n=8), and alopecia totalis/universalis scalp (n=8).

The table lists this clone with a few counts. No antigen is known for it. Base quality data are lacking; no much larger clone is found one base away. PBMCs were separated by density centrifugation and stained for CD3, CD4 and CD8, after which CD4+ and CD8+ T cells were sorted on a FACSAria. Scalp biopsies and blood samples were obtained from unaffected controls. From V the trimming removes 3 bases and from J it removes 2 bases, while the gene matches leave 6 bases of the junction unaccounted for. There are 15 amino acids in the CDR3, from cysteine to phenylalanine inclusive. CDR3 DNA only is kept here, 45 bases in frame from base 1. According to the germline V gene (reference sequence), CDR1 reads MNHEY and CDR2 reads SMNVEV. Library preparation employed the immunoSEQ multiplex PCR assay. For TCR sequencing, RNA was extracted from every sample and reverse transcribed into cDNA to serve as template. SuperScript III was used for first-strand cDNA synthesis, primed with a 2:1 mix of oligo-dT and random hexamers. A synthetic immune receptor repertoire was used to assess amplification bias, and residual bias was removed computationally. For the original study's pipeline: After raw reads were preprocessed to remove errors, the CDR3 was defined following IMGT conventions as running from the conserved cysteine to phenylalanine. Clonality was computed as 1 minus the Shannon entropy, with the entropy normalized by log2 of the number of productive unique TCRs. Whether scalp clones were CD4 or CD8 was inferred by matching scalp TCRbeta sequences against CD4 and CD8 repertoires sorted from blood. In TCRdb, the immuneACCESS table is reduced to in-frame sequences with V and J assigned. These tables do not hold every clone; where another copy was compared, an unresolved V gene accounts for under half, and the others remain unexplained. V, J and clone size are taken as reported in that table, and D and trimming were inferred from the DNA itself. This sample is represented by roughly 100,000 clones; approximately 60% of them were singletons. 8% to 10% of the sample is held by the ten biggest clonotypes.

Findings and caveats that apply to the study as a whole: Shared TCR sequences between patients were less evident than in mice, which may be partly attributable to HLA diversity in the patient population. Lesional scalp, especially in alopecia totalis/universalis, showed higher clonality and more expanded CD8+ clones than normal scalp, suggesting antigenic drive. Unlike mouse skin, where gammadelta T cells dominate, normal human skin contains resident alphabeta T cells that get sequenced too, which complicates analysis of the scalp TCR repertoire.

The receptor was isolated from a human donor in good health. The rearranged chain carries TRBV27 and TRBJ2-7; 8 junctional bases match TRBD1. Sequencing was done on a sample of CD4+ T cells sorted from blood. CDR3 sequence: CASSFDRGGPYEQYF. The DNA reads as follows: TGTGCCAGCAGTTTCGACAGGGGAGGTCCCTACGAGCAGTACTTC.